This T cell receptor beta chain appears in the sequencing data of a study of Ad26.COV2.S vaccination and SARS-CoV-2 variants. Study details: Once or twice, 56 days apart, Ad26.COV2.S was delivered intramuscularly.

V was pared by 0 bases and J by 0 bases, with 6 bases between. The germline gives CDR1 ENHRY, CDR2 SYGVKD. The CDR3 length is 15 residues. Noted treatment: around 19 received Ad26.COV2.S at low or high dose, single or two shots; roughly five received placebo; per-sample allocation not given. Day 63 after the first vaccine or placebo injection was the time point for sampling. Clones were read by immunoSEQ multiplex PCR, and TCRdb kept only the in-frame ones, dropping some. The data show roughly 300,000 clones, around 90% seen once. This clonotype originated in a person between 18 and 65 years old who received the Ad26.COV2.S COVID-19 vaccine or a placebo. This material consisted of peripheral blood, taken in a trial of Ad26.COV2.S vaccine versus placebo. V gene TRBV10-3 combines with J gene TRBJ1-5; the D is unclear. Here the CDR3 DNA reads TGTGCCATCAGTGAGTCTTCTGATAGCAATCAGCCCCAGCATTTT. Translation: CAISESSDSNQPQHF.